These T cell receptor beta chains were read from a single sample in a study of identical twins. TCRdb re-analysed the 5' RACE reads in MiXCR, keeping a single row per CDR3 protein. The sample has some 200,000 distinct CDR3 sequences; more than 6.5% are singletons. In addition, the sample was reused for a study of yellow fever vaccine responses in identical twins.

Sequenced input: memory (CD45RO+) T cells sorted from blood. The origin of the receptors is a woman younger than 30 in good health. Both conserved end residues are part of each CDR3. D genes are given only for firm matches. The size entry is marked missing in some rows and otherwise reads once, few, many or a size class.

CDR3 protein: CSVGLRNTEAFF
CDR3 DNA: TGCAGCGTTGGACTGAGGAACACTGAAGCTTTCTTT
V gene: TRBV29-1
clone size: many
D gene: NA
J gene: TRBJ1-1

CDR3 protein: CASSPNDIGYEQYF
CDR3 DNA: TGTGCCAGCAGTCCGAACGACATCGGGTACGAGCAGTACTTC
V gene: TRBV28
clone size: few
D gene: NA
J gene: TRBJ2-7

CDR3 protein: CASSESGGDEQYF
CDR3 DNA: TGCGCCAGCAGTGAGTCGGGGGGGGACGAGCAGTACTTC
V gene: TRBV10-2
clone size: few
D gene: TRBD2
J gene: TRBJ2-7

CDR3 protein: CSARVLGDEQYF
CDR3 DNA: TGCAGTGCTAGAGTATTAGGGGACGAGCAGTACTTC
V gene: TRBV20-1
clone size: many
D gene: NA
J gene: TRBJ2-7

CDR3 protein: CASSPQRETYEQYF
CDR3 DNA: TGTGCCAGCTCACCACAAAGGGAGACCTACGAGCAGTACTTC
V gene: TRBV18
clone size: few
D gene: NA
J gene: TRBJ2-7

CDR3 protein: CASSYLGGGTEAFF
CDR3 DNA: TGTGCCAGCAGTTACTTGGGGGGCGGCACTGAAGCTTTCTTT
V gene: TRBV6-5
clone size: once
D gene: NA
J gene: TRBJ1-1

CDR3 protein: CASSEGGARYQETQYF
CDR3 DNA: TGTGCCAGCAGCGAGGGGGGGGCCCGGTACCAAGAGACCCAGTACTTC
V gene: TRBV9
clone size: few
D gene: NA
J gene: TRBJ2-5

CDR3 protein: CASSTTGQGFEKLFF
CDR3 DNA: TGCGCCAGCAGCACGACGGGACAGGGTTTTGAAAAACTGTTTTTT
V gene: TRBV5-1
clone size: many
D gene: TRBD1
J gene: TRBJ1-4

CDR3 protein: CASSQNVGRTTGELFF
CDR3 DNA: TGTGCCAGCAGCCAAAATGTAGGCCGAACCACCGGGGAGCTGTTTTTT
V gene: TRBV14
clone size: many
D gene: NA
J gene: TRBJ2-2

CDR3 protein: CASSLGDKYLAFF
CDR3 DNA: TGTGCCAGCAGCTTGGGGGACAAGTATTTGGCTTTCTTT
V gene: TRBV11-2
clone size: NA
D gene: NA
J gene: TRBJ1-1

CDR3 protein: CASSTLAGGNNEQFF
CDR3 DNA: TGTGCCAGCAGCACGTTAGCGGGAGGGAACAATGAGCAGTTCTTC
V gene: TRBV5-6
clone size: many
D gene: TRBD2
J gene: TRBJ2-1

CDR3 protein: CASSDLIQKETQYF
CDR3 DNA: TGCGCCAGCAGTGATCTTATTCAGAAAGAGACCCAGTACTTC
V gene: TRBV10-2
clone size: NA
D gene: NA
J gene: TRBJ2-5

CDR3 protein: CASSQDRGYNEQFF
CDR3 DNA: TGTGCCAGCAGTCAGGACAGGGGTTACAATGAGCAGTTCTTC
V gene: TRBV2
clone size: few
D gene: TRBD1
J gene: TRBJ2-1

CDR3 protein: CASSQDEGAEAFF
CDR3 DNA: TGTGCCAGCAGCCAAGATGAGGGGGCTGAAGCTTTCTTT
V gene: TRBV4-2
clone size: NA
D gene: NA
J gene: TRBJ1-1

CDR3 protein: CASSAPGGANVLTF
CDR3 DNA: TGTGCCAGCAGCGCCCCGGGTGGGGCCAACGTCCTGACTTTC
V gene: TRBV7-6
clone size: NA
D gene: NA
J gene: TRBJ2-6

CDR3 protein: CASSEEVAYNEQFF
CDR3 DNA: TGTGCCAGCAGTGAAGAGGTAGCCTACAATGAGCAGTTCTTC
V gene: TRBV6-1
clone size: few
D gene: NA
J gene: TRBJ2-1

CDR3 protein: CASSKGRRGAGANVLTF
CDR3 DNA: TGTGCCAGCAGCAAAGGTCGAAGGGGGGCTGGGGCCAACGTCCTGACTTTC
V gene: TRBV21-1
clone size: few
D gene: NA
J gene: TRBJ2-6

CDR3 protein: CASSPSHNYGYTF
CDR3 DNA: TGCGCCAGCAGCCCCAGTCATAACTATGGCTACACCTTC
V gene: TRBV4-1
clone size: few
D gene: NA
J gene: TRBJ1-2

CDR3 protein: CATSDGTDYNEQFF
CDR3 DNA: TGTGCCACCAGTGATGGGACGGATTACAATGAGCAGTTCTTC
V gene: TRBV24-1
clone size: NA
D gene: NA
J gene: TRBJ2-1

CDR3 protein: CSARDPYASGREQFF
CDR3 DNA: TGCAGTGCTAGAGATCCATATGCTAGCGGGCGTGAGCAGTTCTTC
V gene: TRBV20-1
clone size: few
D gene: TRBD2
J gene: TRBJ2-1

CDR3 protein: CASSQVQPGTGGYEQYF
CDR3 DNA: TGCGCCAGCAGCCAAGTTCAACCCGGGACAGGGGGCTACGAGCAGTACTTC
V gene: TRBV4-3
clone size: NA
D gene: TRBD1
J gene: TRBJ2-7

CDR3 protein: CASSPGDYSEQFF
CDR3 DNA: TGTGCCAGCTCACCCGGGGACTACTCTGAGCAGTTCTTC
V gene: TRBV18
clone size: NA
D gene: TRBD2
J gene: TRBJ2-1

CDR3 protein: CASSEGSPDTQYF
CDR3 DNA: TGTGCCAGCAGTGAGGGCAGCCCAGATACGCAGTATTTT
V gene: TRBV6-4
clone size: NA
D gene: NA
J gene: TRBJ2-3

CDR3 protein: CASSRQGQLNTGELFF
CDR3 DNA: TGTGCCAGCAGTCGCCAGGGACAGTTAAACACCGGGGAGCTGTTTTTT
V gene: TRBV7-9
clone size: few
D gene: TRBD1
J gene: TRBJ2-2

CDR3 protein: CASSDRQINQPQHF
CDR3 DNA: TGTGCCAGCAGTGATCGACAGATCAATCAGCCCCAGCATTTT
V gene: TRBV2
clone size: NA
D gene: NA
J gene: TRBJ1-5

CDR3 protein: CSARGQGLSNQPQHF
CDR3 DNA: TGCAGTGCTAGGGGACAGGGACTTAGCAATCAGCCCCAGCATTTT
V gene: TRBV20-1
clone size: many
D gene: TRBD1
J gene: TRBJ1-5

CDR3 protein: CASSRRTRGSSYNEQFF
CDR3 DNA: TGTGCCAGCAGTCGAAGAACTAGAGGGAGCTCCTACAATGAGCAGTTCTTC
V gene: TRBV4-2
clone size: few
D gene: NA
J gene: TRBJ2-1

CDR3 protein: CASSEAGELFF
CDR3 DNA: TGTGCCAGCAGTGAGGCCGGGGAGCTGTTTTTT
V gene: TRBV28
clone size: many
D gene: NA
J gene: TRBJ2-2

CDR3 protein: CAIKDSTKATEAFF
CDR3 DNA: TGTGCCATAAAGGACAGTACCAAAGCCACTGAAGCTTTCTTT
V gene: TRBV10-3
clone size: many
D gene: NA
J gene: TRBJ1-1

CDR3 protein: CASSEVAGGNNEQFF
CDR3 DNA: TGTGCCAGCAGTGAAGTAGCGGGGGGCAACAATGAGCAGTTCTTC
V gene: TRBV6-4
clone size: few
D gene: TRBD2
J gene: TRBJ2-1

CDR3 protein: CASSEVGTGANIQYF
CDR3 DNA: TGTGCCAGCAGTGAAGTCGGGACAGGCGCAAACATTCAGTACTTC
V gene: TRBV2
clone size: many
D gene: TRBD1
J gene: TRBJ2-4

CDR3 protein: CASSVEAGVSKNIQYF
CDR3 DNA: TGTGCCAGCAGTGTCGAAGCGGGAGTGTCCAAAAACATTCAGTACTTC
V gene: TRBV6-4
clone size: NA
D gene: TRBD2
J gene: TRBJ2-4

CDR3 protein: CASSFPGGRTYEQYF
CDR3 DNA: TGTGCCAGCAGTTTTCCAGGGGGCCGGACCTACGAGCAGTACTTC
V gene: TRBV28
clone size: NA
D gene: TRBD1
J gene: TRBJ2-7

CDR3 protein: CASSLVGSTSGRDPYNEQFF
CDR3 DNA: TGTGCCAGCAGCTTAGTCGGGTCGACTAGCGGGAGGGACCCTTACAATGAGCAGTTCTTC
V gene: TRBV7-6
clone size: few
D gene: TRBD2
J gene: TRBJ2-1

CDR3 protein: CASNRQGAEQYF
CDR3 DNA: TGTGCCAGTAACAGACAGGGCGCCGAGCAGTACTTC
V gene: TRBV6-6
clone size: few
D gene: TRBD1
J gene: TRBJ2-7

CDR3 protein: CSARRGQETQYF
CDR3 DNA: TGCAGTGCTAGGCGGGGCCAAGAGACCCAGTACTTC
V gene: TRBV20-1
clone size: many
D gene: NA
J gene: TRBJ2-5

CDR3 protein: CASSFTTSGGRNIQYF
CDR3 DNA: TGTGCCAGCAGCTTTACGACTAGCGGGGGGCGAAACATTCAGTACTTC
V gene: TRBV13
clone size: NA
D gene: TRBD2
J gene: TRBJ2-4

CDR3 protein: CASSSTDPISGNTIYF
CDR3 DNA: TGTGCCAGCAGCTCGACGGACCCCATCTCTGGAAACACCATATATTTT
V gene: TRBV11-2
clone size: NA
D gene: NA
J gene: TRBJ1-3

CDR3 protein: CASRWTSNSYNEQFF
CDR3 DNA: TGTGCCAGCAGATGGACTAGCAACTCCTACAATGAGCAGTTCTTC
V gene: TRBV6-2/TRBV6-3
clone size: NA
D gene: TRBD2
J gene: TRBJ2-1

CDR3 protein: CASSTGLRADTQYF
CDR3 DNA: TGTGCCAGCAGCACGGGCCTCCGGGCAGATACGCAGTATTTT
V gene: TRBV6-1
clone size: NA
D gene: NA
J gene: TRBJ2-3

CDR3 protein: CASSSSGTNSGEQYF
CDR3 DNA: TGTGCCAGCAGTTCCTCCGGAACCAATAGCGGCGAGCAGTACTTC
V gene: TRBV6-2/TRBV6-3
clone size: NA
D gene: NA
J gene: TRBJ2-7

CDR3 protein: CASSWTLGQGSYNEQFF
CDR3 DNA: TGTGCCAGCAGCTGGACCCTGGGACAGGGATCCTACAATGAGCAGTTCTTC
V gene: TRBV7-2
clone size: many
D gene: TRBD1
J gene: TRBJ2-1

CDR3 protein: CATSRGAGVDTQYF
CDR3 DNA: TGTGCCACCAGCAGAGGCGCGGGGGTAGATACGCAGTATTTT
V gene: TRBV15
clone size: NA
D gene: TRBD2
J gene: TRBJ2-3

CDR3 protein: CASRGGQGGYEQYF
CDR3 DNA: TGTGCCAGCAGGGGTGGGCAGGGTGGCTACGAGCAGTACTTC
V gene: TRBV6-1
clone size: many
D gene: NA
J gene: TRBJ2-7

CDR3 protein: CASGQGRSTDTQYF
CDR3 DNA: TGTGCCAGCGGACAGGGGCGGAGCACAGATACGCAGTATTTT
V gene: TRBV7-2
clone size: many
D gene: TRBD1
J gene: TRBJ2-3

CDR3 protein: CATIFNQPQHF
CDR3 DNA: TGTGCCACCATCTTCAATCAGCCCCAGCATTTT
V gene: TRBV24-1
clone size: many
D gene: NA
J gene: TRBJ1-5

CDR3 protein: CASSFVLGAKNIQYF
CDR3 DNA: TGTGCCAGCAGTTTCGTCCTCGGAGCCAAAAACATTCAGTACTTC
V gene: TRBV12-3/TRBV12-4
clone size: many
D gene: NA
J gene: TRBJ2-4

CDR3 protein: CSAPLGLRISNEQFF
CDR3 DNA: TGCAGCGCCCCACTCGGTCTAAGAATTAGTAATGAGCAGTTCTTC
V gene: TRBV29-1
clone size: few
D gene: NA
J gene: TRBJ2-1

CDR3 protein: CAIMGGELNEQFF
CDR3 DNA: TGTGCCATCATGGGGGGGGAACTCAATGAGCAGTTCTTC
V gene: TRBV10-3
clone size: many
D gene: TRBD2
J gene: TRBJ2-1

CDR3 protein: CSATGLVSNEQYF
CDR3 DNA: TGCAGTGCAACGGGACTAGTGTCTAACGAGCAGTACTTC
V gene: TRBV20-1
clone size: few
D gene: TRBD2
J gene: TRBJ2-7

CDR3 protein: CASREGISYEQYF
CDR3 DNA: TGTGCCAGCAGAGAGGGGATTTCCTACGAGCAGTACTTC
V gene: TRBV28
clone size: few
D gene: NA
J gene: TRBJ2-7

CDR3 protein: CASSKDREKKQPQHF
CDR3 DNA: TGTGCCAGCAGCAAGGACAGGGAGAAGAAACAGCCCCAGCATTTT
V gene: TRBV21-1
clone size: many
D gene: NA
J gene: TRBJ1-5

CDR3 protein: CASSARGQGGEQYF
CDR3 DNA: TGTGCCAGCAGCGCCCGTGGACAGGGGGGGGAGCAGTACTTC
V gene: TRBV2
clone size: few
D gene: TRBD1
J gene: TRBJ2-7

CDR3 protein: CASSPGGQVEQYF
CDR3 DNA: TGTGCCAGCAGCCCAGGGGGACAGGTCGAGCAGTACTTC
V gene: TRBV7-2
clone size: many
D gene: TRBD1
J gene: TRBJ2-7

CDR3 protein: CASSPALGSYEQYF
CDR3 DNA: TGTGCCAGCTCACCGGCCTTGGGCTCCTACGAGCAGTACTTC
V gene: TRBV18
clone size: few
D gene: NA
J gene: TRBJ2-7

CDR3 protein: CASSEASGRYEQYF
CDR3 DNA: TGTGCCAGCAGTGAAGCTTCAGGGAGGTACGAGCAGTACTTC
V gene: TRBV6-1
clone size: once
D gene: NA
J gene: TRBJ2-7

CDR3 protein: CSYEGSRFSQETQYF
CDR3 DNA: TGCAGCTATGAAGGGAGTCGGTTCTCTCAAGAGACCCAGTACTTC
V gene: TRBV29-1
clone size: few
D gene: NA
J gene: TRBJ2-5

CDR3 protein: CASSTSRDSTDTQYF
CDR3 DNA: TGTGCCAGCAGCACGTCCCGGGACAGCACAGATACGCAGTATTTT
V gene: TRBV9
clone size: many
D gene: NA
J gene: TRBJ2-3

CDR3 protein: CSADGGNYGYTF
CDR3 DNA: TGCAGCGCCGACGGGGGTAACTATGGCTACACCTTC
V gene: TRBV29-1
clone size: NA
D gene: NA
J gene: TRBJ1-2